The TCR beta chain described here comes from a study of blood T cells in healthy people across ages. With a J-beta primer mix and a sample-barcoded 5' primer, a second PCR ran about 7 to 12 cycles. One entry per CDR3 protein results from TCRdb running MiXCR on the 5' RACE reads. The repertoire includes 760,000 or so distinct CDR3 sequences, 20% to 25% of them detected once, and 9.4% sits in the top ten. Between the trimmed V and J ends, which lost 5 bases and 7 bases, there was a span of 15 bases. This CDR3 spans 12 amino acids. The germline gives CDR1 SQVTM, CDR2 ANQGSEA. Per sample, at least 6 micrograms of total RNA were extracted. This sample was shared with a second study, whose subject was T cells of mothers and their children.

The specimen sequenced was blood. This sequence was found in a boy between 10 and 17 years old in good health. This sequence joins TRBV29-1 and TRBJ2-7; D is undetermined. The CDR3 protein is CSVLVAEGEQYF. CDR3 coding DNA: TGCAGCGTTCTGGTGGCGGAAGGGGAGCAGTACTTC.